What follows describes a single TCR beta chain. Method: immunoSEQ multiplex PCR; TCRdb's copy keeps in-frame clones and lacks some. The sample contains about 100,000 clones, around 94% of which appear only once. This sample stems from a study of siplizumab effects on memory and regulatory T cells. Per germline, CDR1 SGHTA and CDR2 FQGTGA. The CDR3 has 15 residues. V was shortened by 2 bases and J by 4 bases, with 11 bases between the two germline ends. The chain carries TRBV7-3 and TRBJ2-2; D may be TRBD2 (6 bases). The TCR sequence derives from a human donor in good health. The sequenced sample consisted of Tregs sorted from blood. The CDR3 region is CASSLGGGLTGELFF. The CDR3 bases are TGTGCCAGCAGCTTAGGAGGAGGGCTCACCGGGGAGCTGTTTTTT.